This is a list of T cell receptor beta chains from one sample in a study of a mutant IDH1 vaccine in newly diagnosed glioma. These receptors' targets are unknown. Assay: immunoSEQ multiplex PCR; the TCRdb copy retains only in-frame clones and omits some. The data hold more than 25,000 clones, with around three quarters observed a single time. This specimen was PBMCs, taken from a glioma patient whose treatment included an IDH1 peptide vaccine. These receptors originate from a man aged 50 to 59 with glioma. Each CDR3 is given with its conserved first and last residue. D genes are given only for firm matches. Clone sizes are given selectively: once, few, many, or a class where the clone is expanded.

abundance: .
j_gene: TRBJ2-1
d_gene: .
v_gene: TRBV28
CDR3nt: TGTGCCAGCACCGCGCCCCTCCGTGAGCAGTTCTTC
CDR3aa: CASTAPLREQFF

abundance: few
j_gene: TRBJ1-2
d_gene: TRBD1
v_gene: TRBV28
CDR3nt: TGTGCCAGCACAACTATAGGGACAGGACCCTATGGCTACACCTTC
CDR3aa: CASTTIGTGPYGYTF

abundance: .
j_gene: TRBJ1-4
d_gene: TRBD1
v_gene: TRBV6-1
CDR3nt: TGTGCCAGCAGTGAAGTGGCCAGGGGGAATGAAAAACTGTTTTTT
CDR3aa: CASSEVARGNEKLFF

abundance: .
j_gene: TRBJ2-7
d_gene: TRBD2
v_gene: TRBV4-1
CDR3nt: TGCGCCAGCAGCCAGACTAGCGGAAGCTCCTACGAGCAGTACTTC
CDR3aa: CASSQTSGSSYEQYF

abundance: .
j_gene: TRBJ2-1
d_gene: TRBD2
v_gene: TRBV2
CDR3nt: TGTGCCAGCCCCCGGACTAGCGGTTACAATGAGCAGTTCTTC
CDR3aa: CASPRTSGYNEQFF

abundance: .
j_gene: TRBJ1-1
d_gene: .
v_gene: TRBV2
CDR3nt: TGTGCCTTACTTGAGCGGACGAACACTGAAGCTTTCTTT
CDR3aa: CALLERTNTEAFF

abundance: .
j_gene: TRBJ2-5
d_gene: TRBD1
v_gene: TRBV25-1
CDR3nt: TGTGCCAGCAGCCCAACAGGGGTTGAGACCCAGTACTTC
CDR3aa: CASSPTGVETQYF

abundance: few
j_gene: TRBJ1-2
d_gene: TRBD1
v_gene: TRBV5-1
CDR3nt: TGCGCCAGCAGCTTGGGGGACAGTGTCTATGGCTACACCTTC
CDR3aa: CASSLGDSVYGYTF

abundance: .
j_gene: TRBJ2-2
d_gene: .
v_gene: TRBV6-6
CDR3nt: TGTGCCAGCAGTTACGAAGGCCGCACCGGGGAGCTGTTTTTT
CDR3aa: CASSYEGRTGELFF

abundance: .
j_gene: TRBJ2-5
d_gene: .
v_gene: TRBV18
CDR3nt: TGTGCCAGCTCACCATTCGACCTAACACAAGAGACCCAGTACTTC
CDR3aa: CASSPFDLTQETQYF

abundance: .
j_gene: TRBJ2-1
d_gene: .
v_gene: TRBV5-6
CDR3nt: TGTGCCAGCAGCTTCACGGACAGATACAATGAGCAGTTCTTC
CDR3aa: CASSFTDRYNEQFF

abundance: .
j_gene: TRBJ2-2
d_gene: TRBD1
v_gene: TRBV5-5
CDR3nt: TGTGCCAGCAGCTTTCCCCCTCAAGACAGGGACGGGGAGCTGTTTTTT
CDR3aa: CASSFPPQDRDGELFF

abundance: .
j_gene: TRBJ1-4
d_gene: .
v_gene: TRBV5-1
CDR3nt: TGCGCCAGCAGCTTGACAGGCCGTAATGAAAAACTGTTTTTT
CDR3aa: CASSLTGRNEKLFF

abundance: few
j_gene: TRBJ2-7
d_gene: TRBD1
v_gene: TRBV7-9
CDR3nt: TGTGCCAGCAGCTCTGGATGGGGACAGGGGGTCTCCTACGAGCAGTACTTC
CDR3aa: CASSSGWGQGVSYEQYF

abundance: .
j_gene: TRBJ1-6
d_gene: .
v_gene: TRBV4-1
CDR3nt: TGCGCCAGCAGCCAAGATTCGGGGGTGAATTCACCCCTCCACTTT
CDR3aa: CASSQDSGVNSPLHF

abundance: .
j_gene: TRBJ2-2
d_gene: TRBD1
v_gene: TRBV9
CDR3nt: TGTGCCAGCAGCGTAACGACAGGGGCCACCGGGGAGCTGTTTTTT
CDR3aa: CASSVTTGATGELFF

abundance: .
j_gene: TRBJ1-2
d_gene: .
v_gene: TRBV28
CDR3nt: TGTGCCAGCCGGGACACGGTGAGGGGCTACACCTTC
CDR3aa: CASRDTVRGYTF

abundance: .
j_gene: TRBJ1-5
d_gene: TRBD1
v_gene: TRBV19
CDR3nt: TGTGCCAGTACCATCCGGGACAGGGGTATGGGCAATCAGCCCCAGCATTTT
CDR3aa: CASTIRDRGMGNQPQHF

abundance: .
j_gene: TRBJ2-1
d_gene: .
v_gene: TRBV6-5
CDR3nt: TGTGCCAGCAGTGCAGGGCTCAGCTCCTACAATGAGCAGTTCTTC
CDR3aa: CASSAGLSSYNEQFF

abundance: once
j_gene: TRBJ2-4
d_gene: TRBD1
v_gene: TRBV5-6
CDR3nt: TGTGCCAGCAGCATACAGGGGGCCAAAAACATTCAGTACTTC
CDR3aa: CASSIQGAKNIQYF

abundance: .
j_gene: TRBJ1-5
d_gene: .
v_gene: TRBV18
CDR3nt: TGTGCCAGCTCAGAGGGGTCTAATCAGCCCCAGCATTTT
CDR3aa: CASSEGSNQPQHF

abundance: .
j_gene: TRBJ2-3
d_gene: .
v_gene: TRBV25-1
CDR3nt: TGTGCCAGCAGTGACGGGGCCGGGGCAGATACGCAGTATTTT
CDR3aa: CASSDGAGADTQYF

abundance: few
j_gene: TRBJ2-7
d_gene: .
v_gene: TRBV7-9
CDR3nt: TGTGCCAGCAGCTTCAGTGACGAGCAGTACTTC
CDR3aa: CASSFSDEQYF

abundance: .
j_gene: TRBJ2-1
d_gene: TRBD2
v_gene: TRBV5-5
CDR3nt: TGTGCCAGCAGCTTGATAATAGCGGGTCAAAATGAGCAGTTCTTC
CDR3aa: CASSLIIAGQNEQFF

abundance: .
j_gene: TRBJ2-7
d_gene: TRBD1
v_gene: TRBV6-1
CDR3nt: TGTGCCAGCAGTGACAACAGGGGGCGGCGGGAGCAGTACTTC
CDR3aa: CASSDNRGRREQYF

abundance: .
j_gene: TRBJ2-3
d_gene: .
v_gene: TRBV5-8
CDR3nt: TGTGCCAGCAGCTACGGACTCGGCACAGATACGCAGTATTTT
CDR3aa: CASSYGLGTDTQYF

abundance: .
j_gene: TRBJ1-1
d_gene: .
v_gene: TRBV11-2
CDR3nt: TGTGCCAGCCTAGGCACCGCCTTGAACACTGAAGCTTTCTTT
CDR3aa: CASLGTALNTEAFF

abundance: .
j_gene: TRBJ1-5
d_gene: TRBD1
v_gene: TRBV18
CDR3nt: TGTGCCAGCTCGGTGACAGGGGGCAGTCGCAATCAGCCCCAGCATTTT
CDR3aa: CASSVTGGSRNQPQHF

abundance: .
j_gene: TRBJ2-7
d_gene: TRBD2
v_gene: TRBV7-6
CDR3nt: TGTGCCAGCAGCTTAGCGGGAGGGACCTACGAGCAGTACTTC
CDR3aa: CASSLAGGTYEQYF

abundance: .
j_gene: TRBJ2-7
d_gene: TRBD2
v_gene: TRBV5-4
CDR3nt: TGTGCCAGCAGCCGGACTAGCTTAGCCCCCTACGAGCAGTACTTC
CDR3aa: CASSRTSLAPYEQYF

abundance: .
j_gene: TRBJ1-5
d_gene: TRBD1
v_gene: TRBV27
CDR3nt: TGTGCCAGCAGTATACAGGGGGCGGCCAATCAGCCCCAGCATTTT
CDR3aa: CASSIQGAANQPQHF

abundance: .
j_gene: TRBJ1-2
d_gene: .
v_gene: TRBV19
CDR3nt: TGTGCCAGTAGCCTAACACGGGGGCAGGGTGGCTACACCTTC
CDR3aa: CASSLTRGQGGYTF

abundance: .
j_gene: TRBJ1-1
d_gene: .
v_gene: TRBV27
CDR3nt: TGTGCCAGCAGTCTGGGGGGAAACACTGAAGCTTTCTTT
CDR3aa: CASSLGGNTEAFF

abundance: .
j_gene: TRBJ1-4
d_gene: .
v_gene: TRBV11-2
CDR3nt: TGTGCCAGCAGCACCGTCGGGTCCGGTGAAAAACTGTTTTTT
CDR3aa: CASSTVGSGEKLFF

abundance: .
j_gene: TRBJ1-4
d_gene: TRBD1
v_gene: TRBV2
CDR3nt: TGTGCCAGCTTGGGACAGGGCTCAACTAATGAAAAACTGTTTTTT
CDR3aa: CASLGQGSTNEKLFF

abundance: few
j_gene: TRBJ2-1
d_gene: .
v_gene: TRBV29-1
CDR3nt: TGCAGCGTTAGGGCTAACAGCGATGAGCAGTTCTTC
CDR3aa: CSVRANSDEQFF

abundance: few
j_gene: TRBJ1-4
d_gene: .
v_gene: TRBV15
CDR3nt: TGTGCCACCAGCAGGGGAGGGGAGGAAAAACTGTTTTTT
CDR3aa: CATSRGGEEKLFF

abundance: .
j_gene: TRBJ2-7
d_gene: TRBD1
v_gene: TRBV7-2
CDR3nt: TGTGCCAGCAGCACGGACAGGAGTAAGCAGTACTTC
CDR3aa: CASSTDRSKQYF

abundance: .
j_gene: TRBJ2-5
d_gene: TRBD2
v_gene: TRBV7-2
CDR3nt: TGTGCCAGCAGCTTGGCCGGTGCTAGCGGAGAGACCCAGTACTTC
CDR3aa: CASSLAGASGETQYF

abundance: few
j_gene: TRBJ2-6
d_gene: .
v_gene: TRBV4-3
CDR3nt: TGCGCCAGCAGCCAAACAGGGTCCAGCTCTGGGGCCAACGTCCTGACTTTC
CDR3aa: CASSQTGSSSGANVLTF

abundance: .
j_gene: TRBJ1-4
d_gene: TRBD1
v_gene: TRBV2
CDR3nt: TGTGCCACTAAGGGGACAGGGGTCGAAAAACTGTTTTTT
CDR3aa: CATKGTGVEKLFF

abundance: .
j_gene: TRBJ2-1
d_gene: TRBD2
v_gene: TRBV5-6
CDR3nt: TGTGCCAGCAGCTTTAGACTAGCGGGGCACAATGAGCAGTTCTTC
CDR3aa: CASSFRLAGHNEQFF

abundance: .
j_gene: TRBJ2-5
d_gene: TRBD1
v_gene: TRBV6-5
CDR3nt: TGTGCCAGCAGTTTAACAGGGGAAGAGACCCAGTACTTC
CDR3aa: CASSLTGEETQYF

abundance: once
j_gene: TRBJ1-6
d_gene: TRBD1
v_gene: TRBV18
CDR3nt: TGTGCCAGCTCACGGGAGACAGGGGCAGAATCACCCCTCCACTTT
CDR3aa: CASSRETGAESPLHF

abundance: once
j_gene: TRBJ2-2
d_gene: TRBD2
v_gene: TRBV19
CDR3nt: TGTGCCAGTAGGCTAGCGGGTACCGGGGAGCTGTTTTTT
CDR3aa: CASRLAGTGELFF

abundance: .
j_gene: TRBJ2-1
d_gene: .
v_gene: TRBV15
CDR3nt: TGTGCCACCAGCAGAGACCTAGCTTCTTACAATGAGCAGTTCTTC
CDR3aa: CATSRDLASYNEQFF

abundance: .
j_gene: TRBJ2-6
d_gene: .
v_gene: TRBV5-6
CDR3nt: TGTGCCAGCAGCTTGGGCATGGAGGGGGCCAACGTCCTGACTTTC
CDR3aa: CASSLGMEGANVLTF

abundance: .
j_gene: TRBJ1-4
d_gene: TRBD1
v_gene: TRBV7-8
CDR3nt: TGTGCCAGCAGCTTAATAGGGACAGGGGGCTTCACTAATGAAAAACTGTTTTTT
CDR3aa: CASSLIGTGGFTNEKLFF

abundance: .
j_gene: TRBJ2-1
d_gene: .
v_gene: TRBV25-1
CDR3nt: TGTGCCAGCAGTGAATATTTCCAGGGAGAGGGTGGTGAGCAGTTCTTC
CDR3aa: CASSEYFQGEGGEQFF

abundance: .
j_gene: TRBJ2-1
d_gene: .
v_gene: TRBV28
CDR3nt: TGTGCCAGCGGTCTGAGTCGAGCAGGCAATGAGCAGTTCTTC
CDR3aa: CASGLSRAGNEQFF

abundance: .
j_gene: TRBJ1-1
d_gene: .
v_gene: TRBV7-2
CDR3nt: TGTGCCAGCAGCTACCGGGACGTAAGGGCTGAAGCTTTCTTT
CDR3aa: CASSYRDVRAEAFF

abundance: once
j_gene: TRBJ2-2
d_gene: TRBD2
v_gene: TRBV5-1
CDR3nt: TGCGCCAGCAGCGGGTGGGGACTAAACACCGGGGAGCTGTTTTTT
CDR3aa: CASSGWGLNTGELFF